This entry lists 27 T cell receptor beta chains sequenced from one sample in a study of T-cell memory formation after mild COVID-19. MiXCR, applied by TCRdb to the 5' RACE reads, yields one record per CDR3 protein. The sample carries fewer than 650,000 distinct CDR3 sequences, 15% to 20% recorded once. The source material was PBMCs or a T cell subset sorted from them (not recorded which). The receptors were gathered from an adult woman who had mild COVID-19 (a few samples of this study predate the infection). Cell type and time point are not known.

The V call is TRBV9, the J call TRBJ1-2; TRBD1 matches 9 bases. The ends lost 0 bases at V and 8 bases at J; junction bases unmatched: 2. The CDR3 consists of 13 residues. Germline V gene lookup returns CDR1 SGDLS and CDR2 YYNGEE. Here the CDR3 reads CASSVGTGEGYTF. The CDR3 nucleotides read TGTGCCAGCAGCGTAGGGACAGGGGAAGGCTACACCTTC. The full variable domain, completed using reference TRBV9 and TRBJ1-2, is DSGVTQTPKHLITATGQRVTLRCSPRSGDLSVYWYQQSLDQGLQFLIQYYNGEERAKGNILERFSAQQFPDLHSELNLSSLELGDSALYFCASSVGTGEGYTFGSGTRLTVV.

This chain joins TRBV3-2 and TRBJ2-4; TRBD2 was called by the table and not checked on the DNA. TRBV3-2 is a documented pseudogene. The CDR3 length is 21 residues. In nucleotides, the CDR3 is TGTGCCAGCAGCCAAGATGGCGGGAATCAGACTTGGTTGGAAGCCAAAAACATTCAGTACTTC. Amino acids: CASSQDGGNQTWLEAKNIQYF.

CDR3 nucleotide sequence: TGCAGTGCTAGGGGACAGGGTATCAAAAGTCAGCCCCAGCATTTT. Amino acids: CSARGQGIKSQPQHF. The gene calls are TRBV20-1 and TRBJ1-5, with 9 nucleotides matching TRBD1. The CDR3 has 15 amino acids. Germline loops: CDR1 DFQATT, CDR2 SNEGSKA (reference sequence). V shed 3 bases and J 6 bases; nucleotides not matched to a gene: 9.

This clonotype has ten or more counts. The chain joins TRBV7-9 to TRBJ1-6; perhaps TRBD1 as D (5 bases). V was cut by 4 bases and J by 7 bases, with 17 bases left in between. The germline CDR1 and CDR2 sequences are SEHNR and FQNEAQ (reference sequence). The CDR3 has 16 amino acids. The CDR3 protein is CASSSTHRKRNSPLHF. The CDR3 DNA is TGTGCCAGCAGCTCGACCCACAGGAAACGAAATTCACCCCTCCACTTT.

The chain couples TRBV21-1 to TRBJ2-7; TRBD1, as called in the table, went unchecked against the DNA. TRBV21-1 is reported as a pseudogene. This CDR3 comprises 13 residues. The CDR3 protein is CASSNRTAYEQYF. DNA for the CDR3: TGTGCCAGCAGCAACCGGACAGCCTACGAGCAGTACTTC.

The chain employs TRBV12-3 or TRBV12-4 and TRBJ2-7; TRBD2 agrees at 10 bases. With 3 bases clipped from V and 5 bases from J, the junction kept 7 bases outside the gene matches. The CDR3 contains 15 residues. The CDR3 spells CASSLRLAGEDEQYF. The CDR3 region has the DNA TGTGCCAGCAGTTTGCGCCTAGCGGGAGAAGACGAGCAGTACTTC.

This clonotype was recorded a few times. The chain couples TRBV29-1 to TRBJ2-6, with unresolved D. This CDR3 spans 14 amino acids. Germline values: CDR1 SQVTM, CDR2 ANQGSEA. V was clipped by 6 bases and J by 0 bases, with 9 bases between them. Written as DNA, the CDR3 is TGCAGCGTCCGGTGGAACTCTGGGGCCAACGTCCTGACTTTC. Amino acids: CSVRWNSGANVLTF.

This clonotype was found a few times. The chain joins TRBV4-2 to TRBJ2-1; 8 nucleotides align to TRBD2. Germline CDR1 and CDR2: LGHNA and YNFKEQ. There are 16 residues in the CDR3. V gave up 4 bases and J gave up 2 bases; unmatched junction bases: 7. This chain's CDR3 is CASSPTSGGAYNEQFF. The CDR3 DNA sequence: TGTGCCAGCAGCCCGACGTCGGGGGGGGCCTACAATGAGCAGTTCTTC.

The sample holds a few counts of this clonotype. The CDR3 region has the DNA TGTGCCAGCAGCTTAAACCCCCGTACGGCCACAGATACGCAGTATTTT. It yields the protein CASSLNPRTATDTQYF. This sequence joins TRBV7-3 and TRBJ2-3; no clear D. Germline-derived CDR1 and CDR2 are SGHTA and FQGTGA. The CDR3 has 16 residues. With 1 base removed from V and 2 bases from J, the gap between germline ends came to 13 bases.

The chain joins TRBV12-3 or TRBV12-4 to TRBJ2-1; 13 bases are shared with TRBD2. The CDR3 is made up of 15 amino acids. V shed 7 bases, J shed 8 bases, and the junction held 8 bases outside the gene matches. The CDR3, as DNA: TGTGCCAGCACCCCCGGACTAGCGGGAGCGTATGAGCAGTTCTTC. Encoded protein: CASTPGLAGAYEQFF.

This clonotype was seen only a few times. The chain employs TRBV11-3 and TRBJ2-7; 8 bases fit TRBD1. With 4 bases clipped from V and 3 bases from J, the junction kept 5 bases outside the gene matches. This CDR3 has 14 amino acids. Germline V lookup: CDR1 SGHNT, CDR2 YENEEA. This CDR3 reads CASSSRTGNYEQYF. CDR3 in DNA: TGTGCCAGCAGCTCTCGGACAGGGAACTACGAGCAGTACTTC.

The V call is TRBV20-1, the J call TRBJ1-1, with D hard to call. Germline values: CDR1 DFQATT, CDR2 SNEGSKA (reference sequence). The V gene lost 0 bases and the J gene lost 4 bases, with 15 bases spanning the gap. This CDR3 contains 15 residues. The CDR3 is CSARDLGLWGTEAFF. CDR3 nucleotide sequence: TGCAGTGCTAGAGATCTCGGGCTTTGGGGCACTGAAGCTTTCTTT.

The table lists this clonotype with a few counts. V is TRBV4-1 and J is TRBJ2-3; TRBD2 matches at 12 bases. V gave up 6 bases and J gave up 9 bases; unmatched junction bases: 7. Germline values: CDR1 MGHRA, CDR2 YSYEKL. The CDR3 runs to 14 residues. Written as DNA, the CDR3 is TGCGCCAGCAGACTAGCGGGGGGCCCAGGGACGCAGTATTTT. It specifies CASRLAGGPGTQYF.

This clonotype occurred many times. The junction does not match germline at one end; this may be a read error. The rearrangement uses TRBV5-1 and TRBJ2-1; 7 bases fit TRBD2. This CDR3 comprises 15 residues. CDR1 is SGHRS and CDR2 is YFSETQ in the germline V gene. In DNA, the CDR3 is TGTGCCAGCAGCTCCTCGGGGGGTTCCTACAATGAGCAGTTCTTC. Translation gives CASSSSGGSYNEQFF.

The chain employs TRBV6-1 and TRBJ2-2, with 9 bases identical to TRBD1. CDR1 and CDR2 (germline): MNHNS, SASEGT. The V segment lost 4 bases and the J segment 6 bases; nucleotides outside the gene matches: 9. The CDR3 spans 16 residues. Here the CDR3 DNA reads TGTGCCAGCAGTGCTCGCTGGACAGGGGTGGCCGGGGAGCTGTTTTTT. Residues: CASSARWTGVAGELFF.

This clonotype appeared a few times. The gene calls are TRBV7-8 and TRBJ2-3; 8 bases align to TRBD2. There are 17 residues in the CDR3. Germline-derived CDR1 and CDR2 are SGHVS and FQNEAQ. V shed 2 bases, J shed 0 bases, and the junction held 7 bases outside the gene matches. The CDR3 bases are TGTGCCAGCAGCTTATCCCCCGGACTAGCAAGCACAGATACGCAGTATTTT. This sequence encodes CASSLSPGLASTDTQYF.

This clonotype was seen at least ten times. The rearrangement links TRBV5-5 to TRBJ2-3; 7 bases are shared with TRBD1. Germline CDR1 SGHKS, CDR2 YYEKEE (reference sequence). This CDR3 comprises 15 residues. V lost 4 bases and J lost 3; bases outside the gene matches: 8. The CDR3 DNA reads as TGTGCCAGCAGCCGCCGGACAGGACGGACAGATACGCAGTATTTT. Translation gives CASSRRTGRTDTQYF.

V is TRBV29-1 and J is TRBJ2-5; 11 bases align to TRBD2. The V gene's germline CDR1 is SQVTM and CDR2 ANQGSEA. The CDR3 covers 15 residues. The V gene end was trimmed by 3 bases and the J gene end by 3 bases; junction bases not matched to a gene: 6. The CDR3 loop reads CSVDVGTSGKETQYF. The CDR3 DNA reads TGCAGCGTTGACGTAGGGACTAGCGGAAAAGAGACCCAGTACTTC.

This chain joins TRBV5-1 and TRBJ2-7; D gene unclear. Trimming removed 3 bases from V and 7 bases from J, with 14 bases in between. Germline CDR1 reads SGHRS; CDR2 reads YFSETQ. The CDR3 totals 13 residues. CDR3 residues: CASSSTSDREQYF. The CDR3 bases are TGCGCCAGCAGCTCCACATCGGATCGGGAGCAGTACTTC.

The chain links TRBV7-9 to TRBJ2-5; no clear D gene. This CDR3 is 13 amino acids long. Germline V gene data show CDR1 as SEHNR and CDR2 as FQNEAQ (reference sequence). Trimming took 7 bases from V and 2 from J, leaving 11 bases between them. Here the CDR3 DNA reads TGTGCCAGCATAGGACCCTTACAAGAGACCCAGTACTTC. Its translation: CASIGPLQETQYF. The complete variable domain, with remaining parts taken from reference TRBV7-9 and TRBJ2-5, reads DTGVSQNPRHKITKRGQNVTFRCDPISEHNRLYWYRQTLGQGPEFLTYFQNEAQLEKSRLLSDRFSAERPKGSFSTLEIQRTEQGDSAMYLCASIGPLQETQYFGPGTRLLVL.

This chain joins TRBV27 and TRBJ2-1; 7 nucleotides agree with TRBD1. The CDR3 has 14 amino acids. J gave up 4 bases and V 5 bases, and 5 bases lay outside the gene matches. CDR1 is MNHEY and CDR2 is SMNVEV in the germline V gene (reference sequence). The CDR3 here is CASSRQGAYNEQFF. For the CDR3, the DNA is TGTGCCAGCAGTCGACAGGGAGCGTACAATGAGCAGTTCTTC.

The rearrangement uses TRBV11-2 and TRBJ2-1; 13 nucleotides align to TRBD2. V shed 0 bases and J 9 bases; nucleotides not matched to a gene: 8. Per germline, CDR1 SGHAT and CDR2 FQNNGV. This CDR3 has 17 amino acids. DNA of the CDR3: TGTGCCAGCAGCTTAGATTTGGGACTAGCGGGGTTTGGTGAGCAGTTCTTC. This translates into CASSLDLGLAGFGEQFF. The full variable domain, rest sourced from reference TRBV11-2 and TRBJ2-1, is EAGVAQSPRYKIIEKRQSVAFWCNPISGHATLYWYQQILGQGPKLLIQFQNNGVVDDSQLPKDRFSAERLKGVDSTLKIQPAKLEDSAVYLCASSLDLGLAGFGEQFFGPGTRLTVL.

The chain recombines TRBV27 with TRBJ2-7; 7 nucleotides match TRBD1. V dropped 5 bases and J dropped 9; count of bases not matched to a gene: 4. The CDR3 runs to 11 residues. Germline CDR1 is MNHEY and CDR2 is SMNVEV (reference sequence). The CDR3 DNA is TGTGCCAGCAGTCAGGGGGATGTGCAGTACTTC. Translation: CASSQGDVQYF.

This clonotype was counted between two and nine times. The chain has TRBV18 and TRBJ1-2; TRBD1 is a possible D gene (6 bases). V was clipped by 5 bases and J by 0 bases, with 13 bases between them. This CDR3 is 15 amino acids long. Germline loops: CDR1 KGHSH, CDR2 LQKENI. The CDR3 reads CASSVGQTANYGYTF. CDR3 nucleotide sequence: TGTGCCAGCTCAGTTGGACAGACCGCTAACTATGGCTACACCTTC.

This clonotype was detected a few times. V gene TRBV7-9 combines with J gene TRBJ2-2; 9 bases line up with TRBD1. The germline V gene has CDR1 SEHNR and CDR2 FQNEAQ (reference sequence). The CDR3 spans 17 residues. The V and J ends lost 4 bases and 7 bases, in that order; junction bases with no gene match: 13. CDR3 sequence reads: CASSSGTGTGIYGELFF. Written as DNA, the CDR3 is TGTGCCAGCAGCTCCGGGACCGGGACAGGGATCTACGGGGAGCTGTTTTTT.

This clonotype was seen a handful of times. The chain has TRBV7-9 and TRBJ2-7; TRBD1 matches at 7 bases. The trim removed 5 bases at V and 2 bases at J, leaving 6 bases unmatched. CDR1 SEHNR and CDR2 FQNEAQ come from the germline V gene (reference sequence). This CDR3 comprises 14 residues. The CDR3 is CASSTLTGTYEQYF. CDR3 bases: TGTGCCAGCAGCACCCTGACAGGGACCTACGAGCAGTACTTC.

The V call is TRBV29-1, the J call TRBJ2-5, with TRBD1 matching 8 bases. Germline loops: CDR1 SQVTM, CDR2 ANQGSEA. V was pared by 3 bases and J by 5 bases, with 5 bases of the junction left unmatched. There are 13 residues in the CDR3. This chain's CDR3 is CSVDQGARETQYF. The CDR3 nucleotides are TGCAGCGTTGACCAGGGGGCTCGTGAGACCCAGTACTTC.